The source of this T cell receptor beta chain is a study of blood T cell repertoires in COVID-19 (dated by TCRdb to the early 2020s). Broadly, across the study: Samples covering the acute and convalescent phases of COVID-19 were provided by collaborators in the United States, Italy and Spain. The material from the prospective study consisted of cDNA or gDNA derived from T cells, B-cell-depleted T cells, or PBMCs. Subjects who had been exposed to COVID-19, were actively infected with it, or had recovered from it provided the deeply sampled blood TCRbeta repertoires that made up the dataset. The repertoires were released in a freely available public database meant as a resource for research on the immune response to SARS-CoV-2. Samples came from the ongoing ImmuneRACE study (first 160 participants) plus 1,254 subjects from 6 global collaborators. Sample metadata almost always included a de-identified subject ID, COVID-19 status, age in years and sex. Where available, HLA class I and class II types were taken from metadata supplied by the sample provider and were not determined by assay-based typing.

The collaborating institutions used their own protocols to collect whole blood in K2EDTA tubes. Collaborator samples were shipped for TCRbeta analysis as frozen whole blood, isolated PBMCs, or DNA extracted from either sample type. To note about this clone: Its antigen specificity is not known. There are no base qualities to consult, and no much larger clone falls within one base.

Results the study describes overall, beyond this receptor: The amount of clinical and demographic metadata varied by source and participant and was provided uncurated.

From the cysteine up to the phenylalanine, the CDR3 has a length of 14 residues. Solely the CDR3 DNA is kept, with 42 bases framed from the first base. Ends trimmed: V by 5 bases, J by 2 bases; bases unmatched to a gene: 4. The CDR1 and CDR2 encoded by the germline V gene are MGHDK and SYGVNS. The immunoSEQ Assay, a bias-controlled multiplex PCR, was used to amplify TCRbeta CDR3 regions from genomic DNA. The original methods were these. Nucleated cell counts per sample were estimated from amplification of reference gene primers within the assay. To quantify the absolute abundance of each unique TCRbeta CDR3 rearrangement, sequence reads were collapsed and filtered. For each sample, productive Simpson clonality was calculated by taking the square root of Simpson's diversity index across productive rearrangements. The source is immuneACCESS, and TCRdb retained only in-frame sequences with V and J called. Part of the clones is not carried over; for the studies checked, unresolved V genes explain less than half of this, and the remainder is unexplained. The DNA was the basis for D and trimming; V, J and clone size are from that table. Within this sample are 100,000 or so clones, with about nine tenths of them counted one time only. Less than 5.5% of the sample goes to the ten largest clones.

The sequence came from a man younger than 30 with acute or convalescent COVID-19. What was sequenced was peripheral blood. This sequence uses TRBV25-1 and TRBJ2-7, and TRBD2 matches 9 of the central bases. In nucleotides, the sequence is TGTGCCAGCAGTCCTAGCGGGGCTACCTACGAGCAGTACTTC. This yields the protein CASSPSGATYEQYF.